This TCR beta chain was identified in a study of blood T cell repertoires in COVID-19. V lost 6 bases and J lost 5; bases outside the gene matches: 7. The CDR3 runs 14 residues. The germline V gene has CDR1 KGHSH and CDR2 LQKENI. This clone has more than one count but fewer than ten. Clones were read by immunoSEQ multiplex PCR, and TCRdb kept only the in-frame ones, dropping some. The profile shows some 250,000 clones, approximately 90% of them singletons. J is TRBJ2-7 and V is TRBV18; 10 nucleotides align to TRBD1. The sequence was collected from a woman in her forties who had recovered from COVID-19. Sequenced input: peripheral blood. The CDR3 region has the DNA TGTGCCAGCTCCCGCGGACAGGGGGGCAACGAGCAGTACTTC. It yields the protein CASSRGQGGNEQYF. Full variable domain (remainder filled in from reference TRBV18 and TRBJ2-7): NAGVMQNPRHLVRRRGQEARLRCSPMKGHSHVYWYRQLPEEGLKFMVYLQKENIIDESGMPKERFSAEFPKEGPSILRIQQVVRGDSAAYFCASSRGQGGNEQYFGPGTRLTVT.